What follows are 2 T cell receptor beta chains derived from one specimen sequenced in a study of CD8+ T cells in alopecia areata. Described treatment: oral pan-JAK inhibitor, 5-10 mg twice daily. cDNA reverse transcribed from extracted RNA served as the sequencing template. Profiled with immunoSEQ multiplex PCR; TCRdb holds only in-frame clones, not every one. The sample yields 90,000 or so clones, roughly 45% seen once. The sequencing here drew on CD8+ T cells sorted from blood, taken at week 24, from a patient treated with tofacitinib. Every receptor here comes from a human donor with alopecia areata.

This clone was seen more than once but under ten times. The DNA of the CDR3 is TGTGCCAGCAGTTCTACGGATAGCAATCAGCCCCAGCATTTT. Translated: CASSSTDSNQPQHF. The chain links TRBV27 to TRBJ1-5; D gene ambiguous. Germline CDR1 is MNHEY and CDR2 is SMNVEV (reference sequence). The ends were cut back, 4 bases at V and 0 bases at J, with 7 bases in the middle. The CDR3 runs to 14 residues.

In its sample, this clone was seen once. V usage is TRBV7-8 and J usage is TRBJ2-1, with 8 positions matching TRBD2. Germline CDR1 is SGHVS and CDR2 is FQNEAQ. V shed 4 bases, J shed 4 bases, and the junction held 6 bases outside the gene matches. The CDR3 consists of 15 residues. Here the CDR3 DNA reads TGTGCCAGCAGCTCTGAGCGGGAGTTGTACAATGAGCAGTTCTTC. It specifies CASSSERELYNEQFF. Based on the CDR3 plus reference TRBV7-8 and TRBJ2-1, the full variable domain is GAGVSQSPRYKVAKRGQDVALRCDPISGHVSLFWYQQALGQGPEFLTYFQNEAQLDKSGLPSDRFFAERPEGSVSTLKIQRTQQEDSAVYLCASSSERELYNEQFFGPGTRLTVL.